Detailed here is one TCR beta chain. Its target is unknown. The data were taken from a study of monozygotic twins with inflammatory bowel disease. Study findings and constraints: For repertoire similarity, concordant twins did not differ from discordant twins, possibly because power was limited.

This CDR3 has 15 amino acids. The germline V gene has CDR1 SGHDN and CDR2 FVKESK. Addition of UMIs with a 6-nucleotide sample barcode was achieved by template switching. TCRdb reprocessed the 5' RACE reads, with one entry per CDR3 protein and no DNA. The data show over 350,000 distinct CDR3 sequences, and the top ten clones hold approximately 2.4%. Sequencing was carried out using blood. The sequence derives from a human donor with ulcerative colitis or Crohn's disease, or a healthy co-twin of an affected twin (not recorded which). This chain uses TRBV14 with TRBJ1-2; absent DNA, TCRdb's TRBD1 call cannot be checked. The CDR3 reads CASSQIPTGMSGYTF.